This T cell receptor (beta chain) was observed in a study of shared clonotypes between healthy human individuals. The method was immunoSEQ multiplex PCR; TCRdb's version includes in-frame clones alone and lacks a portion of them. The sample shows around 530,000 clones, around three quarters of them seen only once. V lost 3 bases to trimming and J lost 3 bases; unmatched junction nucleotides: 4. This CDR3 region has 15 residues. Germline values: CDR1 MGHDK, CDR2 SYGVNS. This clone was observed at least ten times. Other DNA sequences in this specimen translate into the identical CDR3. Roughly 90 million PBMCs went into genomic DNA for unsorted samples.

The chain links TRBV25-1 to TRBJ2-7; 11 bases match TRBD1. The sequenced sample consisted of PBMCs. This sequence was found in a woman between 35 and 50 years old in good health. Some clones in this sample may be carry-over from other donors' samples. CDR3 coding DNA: TGTGCCAGCAGTGAGTTCGGGACAGGGGGCTACGAGCAGTACTTC. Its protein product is CASSEFGTGGYEQYF.